This T cell receptor beta chain was sequenced during a study of T cells in localized non-small cell lung cancer. The assay was immunoSEQ multiplex PCR, and TCRdb's table has in-frame clones only and misses some. The table includes just over 1,500 clones, about two fifths detected once. Findings and limits, study-wide: Sequencing was restricted to one tumor region; therefore, heterogeneity remains possible.

Concerning this clone itself: No antigen is known for it.

The CDR3 sequence is 14 residues long. V was cut by 2 bases and J by 3 bases, with 10 bases left in between. The rearrangement joins TRBV6-7 to TRBJ2-5, with TRBD1 as a possible D gene (5 bases). TRBV6-7 falls under the ORF class, with uncertain function. This receptor was taken from a woman aged 35-75 years with stage I squamous cell lung carcinoma. The starting material was lung tumor tissue, obtained before any cancer treatment. CDR3 sequence: CASSYPGREETQYF. In nucleotides, the CDR3 is TGTGCCAGCAGTTACCCCGGCAGGGAAGAGACCCAGTACTTC.